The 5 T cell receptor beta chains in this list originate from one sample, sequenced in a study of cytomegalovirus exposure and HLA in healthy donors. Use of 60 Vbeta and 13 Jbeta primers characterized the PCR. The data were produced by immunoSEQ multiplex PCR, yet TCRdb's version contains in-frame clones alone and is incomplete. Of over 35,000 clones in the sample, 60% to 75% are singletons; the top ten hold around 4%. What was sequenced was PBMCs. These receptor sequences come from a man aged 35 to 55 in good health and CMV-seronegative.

CDR3 loop: CASSQGADRSTDTQYF. The CDR3 region has the DNA TGCGCCAGCAGTCAAGGAGCAGATCGCAGCACAGATACGCAGTATTTT. This rearrangement joins TRBV23-1 to TRBJ2-3; no clear D gene. TRBV23-1 is annotated as an ORF whose role is uncertain. The CDR3 consists of 16 residues. With 2 bases removed from V and 0 bases from J, the gap between germline ends came to 12 bases.

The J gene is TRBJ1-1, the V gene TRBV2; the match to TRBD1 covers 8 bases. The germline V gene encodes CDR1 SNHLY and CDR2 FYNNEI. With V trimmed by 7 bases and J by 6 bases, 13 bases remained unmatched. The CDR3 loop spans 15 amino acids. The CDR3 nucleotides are TGTGCCAGCAACCCTAGGACAGGGTCCGGGGCTGAAGCTTTCTTT. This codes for CASNPRTGSGAEAFF.

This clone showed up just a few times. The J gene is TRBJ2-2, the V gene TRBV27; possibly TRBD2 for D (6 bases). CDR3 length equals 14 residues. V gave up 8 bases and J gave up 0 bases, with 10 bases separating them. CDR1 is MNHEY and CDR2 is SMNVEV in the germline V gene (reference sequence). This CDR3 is CASRGTANTGELFF. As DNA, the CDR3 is TGTGCCAGCCGGGGGACGGCGAACACCGGGGAGCTGTTTTTT.

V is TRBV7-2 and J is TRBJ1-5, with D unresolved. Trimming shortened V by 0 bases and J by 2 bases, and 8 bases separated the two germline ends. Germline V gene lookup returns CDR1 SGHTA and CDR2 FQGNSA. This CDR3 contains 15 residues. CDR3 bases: TGTGCCAGCAGCTTAGCAGGGAGTGGCAATCAGCCCCAGCATTTT. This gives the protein CASSLAGSGNQPQHF.

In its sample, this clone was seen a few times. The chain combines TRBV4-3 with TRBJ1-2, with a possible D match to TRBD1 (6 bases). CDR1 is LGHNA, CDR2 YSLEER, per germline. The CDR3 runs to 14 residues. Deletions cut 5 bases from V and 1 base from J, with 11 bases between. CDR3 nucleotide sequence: TGCGCCAGCAGCTCACAGGACAGTAACTATGGCTACACCTTC. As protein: CASSSQDSNYGYTF.